These T cell receptor beta chains were read from a single sample in a study of T cell responses to AZD1222 COVID-19 vaccine. This table comes from immunoSEQ multiplex PCR, and its TCRdb copy is limited to in-frame clones, with some not included. The repertoire consists of 150,000 to 160,000 clones, with around 90% occurring once and the leading ten covering around 3.2%. Sequencing was performed on peripheral blood, taken on day 0 of AZD1222 vaccination. These receptors were collected from an adult in good health. The CDR3 runs from the conserved cysteine through the conserved F or W. Fields, in order: D gene, clone size, J gene, V gene, CDR3 DNA, CDR3 protein. The D gene is left open where the match is weak. Expanded clones get a size class; other rows say once, few or many, or leave the size out.

>TRBD1|-|TRBJ2-7|TRBV5-1
TGCGCCAGCAGCATTGACAGGGGGGTCGAGCAGTACTTC
CASSIDRGVEQYF
>TRBD1|-|TRBJ1-2|TRBV29-1
TGCAGCGCCGACAGGGTCTATGGCTACACCTTC
CSADRVYGYTF
>TRBD1|-|TRBJ1-5|TRBV6-1
TGTGCCAGCAGTGAAAGGACAGGGGATCAGCCCCAGCATTTT
CASSERTGDQPQHF
>-|-|TRBJ2-7|TRBV28
TGTGCCAGCAGTTTAGACCCCAACAAGTACGAGCAGTACTTC
CASSLDPNKYEQYF
>-|-|TRBJ2-2|TRBV19
TGTGCCAGTAGGATGAATTCCGGGGAGCTGTTTTTT
CASRMNSGELFF
>TRBD1|-|TRBJ1-2|TRBV9
TGTGCCAGCAGCGTAGATACAGGGGGCGTCGCTGGTTATGGCTACACCTTC
CASSVDTGGVAGYGYTF
>-|-|TRBJ2-2|TRBV7-2
TGTGCCAGCAGCTTGCAACCCGGGACGGCCGGGGAGCTGTTTTTT
CASSLQPGTAGELFF
>-|-|TRBJ1-2|TRBV5-1
TGCGCCAGCAGCTTGAGAGCAGAAGGATATGGCTACACCTTC
CASSLRAEGYGYTF
>TRBD1|-|TRBJ2-2|TRBV5-1
TGCGCCAGCAGGGCGGCGGGGACAGGCAACACCGGGGAGCTGTTTTTT
CASRAAGTGNTGELFF
>-|-|TRBJ1-1|TRBV5-1
TGCGCCAGCAGCTCAACCGGGACAATGAACACTGAAGCTTTCTTT
CASSSTGTMNTEAFF
>-|-|TRBJ2-1|TRBV7-2
TGTACCAGCAGCTTAGCGGTTACAGGGACGTACAATGAGCAGTTCTTC
CTSSLAVTGTYNEQFF
>TRBD2|-|TRBJ2-3|TRBV6-5
TGTGCCAGCAGTCCACAAGCGGGGGGCACAGATACGCAGTATTTT
CASSPQAGGTDTQYF
>-|-|TRBJ1-3|TRBV7-2
TGTGCCAGCAGCTTAGGGTCGGCTCTCTCTGGAAACACCATATATTTT
CASSLGSALSGNTIYF
>TRBD1|-|TRBJ1-1|TRBV18
TGTGCCAGCTCACCACCGGTTGGGACAGGGGGCGTAGCTTTCTTT
CASSPPVGTGGVAFF
>-|-|TRBJ2-3|TRBV24-1
TGTGCCACCAGTGAGAGTCACACACCCGATACGCAGTATTTT
CATSESHTPDTQYF
>-|few|TRBJ2-7|TRBV7-2
TGTGCCAGCAGCGACCTGGGGGACACCTACGAGCAGTACTTC
CASSDLGDTYEQYF
>-|-|TRBJ1-5|TRBV5-1
TGCGCCAGCAGCTTGGGGGGGACCAATCAGCCCCAGCATTTT
CASSLGGTNQPQHF
>TRBD1|-|TRBJ2-7|TRBV14
TGTGCCAGCAGCCAAGGGACAGGGTATGGCGAGCAGTACTTC
CASSQGTGYGEQYF
>-|-|TRBJ1-5|TRBV18
TGTGCCAGCTCATCGGACAGCTTCAATCAGCCCCAGCATTTT
CASSSDSFNQPQHF
>-|-|TRBJ1-4|TRBV7-9
TGTGCCAGCAGCTTAGCGGACAGAATTAATGAAAAACTGTTTTTT
CASSLADRINEKLFF
>-|-|TRBJ1-4|TRBV19
TGTGCCAGTAGTTACCTATGGGGGGAAAAACTGTTTTTT
CASSYLWGEKLFF
>TRBD2|-|TRBJ2-3|TRBV20-1
TGCAGTGCTAGTACTAGCGGGGGTGTTACGCAGTATTTT
CSASTSGGVTQYF
>-|-|TRBJ2-1|TRBV5-6
TGTGCCAGCAGCCCGCAGTACAATGAGCAGTTCTTC
CASSPQYNEQFF
>-|-|TRBJ1-1|TRBV6-6
TGTGCCAGCAAGGGGCCACAGACTGAAGCTTTCTTT
CASKGPQTEAFF
>TRBD1|-|TRBJ1-1|TRBV19
TGTGCCAGTAGGGGGGACAGGTTGGCTTCTGAAGCTTTCTTT
CASRGDRLASEAFF
>-|-|TRBJ1-2|TRBV12-3/TRBV12-4
TGTGCCAGCACCCCAGGGTACGACTATGGCTACACCTTC
CASTPGYDYGYTF
>-|-|TRBJ1-2|TRBV5-1
TGCGCCAGCAGCTTGGCCCTTCCAGGGGAAGGGTATGGCTACACCTTC
CASSLALPGEGYGYTF
>-|-|TRBJ1-2|TRBV6-5
TGTGCCAGCACTCCCCAGGGGAATTATAATGGCTACACCTTC
CASTPQGNYNGYTF
>-|-|TRBJ1-4|TRBV4-2
TGTGCCAGCAGCCAAGAAGCGGGGGCGAAAGAAAAACTGTTTTTT
CASSQEAGAKEKLFF
>-|-|TRBJ1-6|TRBV6-5
TGTGCCAGCAGGGATACAGGGAAGGATTCACCCCTCCACTTT
CASRDTGKDSPLHF
>TRBD1|-|TRBJ2-7|TRBV23-1
TGCGCCAGCAGTCAAGGTTTAAGAGACAGGGGGCGGGAGCAGTACTTC
CASSQGLRDRGREQYF
>-|-|TRBJ2-7|TRBV27
TGTGCCAGCCGCCCCGTAGGATACGACCACGAGCAGTACTTC
CASRPVGYDHEQYF
>TRBD1|once|TRBJ2-5|TRBV6-5
TGTGCCAGCAGTCTTCAGGGGGCAATTATAGAGACCCAGTACTTC
CASSLQGAIIETQYF
>-|-|TRBJ2-3|TRBV18
TGTGCCAGCTCACCACCGAGCCAGACAGATACGCAGTATTTT
CASSPPSQTDTQYF
>TRBD1|-|TRBJ1-5|TRBV5-6
TGTGCCAGCAGCTGGGGGGGACAGGGGCTCAATCAGCCCCAGCATTTT
CASSWGGQGLNQPQHF
>TRBD2|-|TRBJ2-7|TRBV11-1
TGTGCCAGCAGCTTCGGACTAGCGGGGGCCTACGAGCAGTACTTC
CASSFGLAGAYEQYF
>TRBD2|-|TRBJ2-1|TRBV6-5
TGTGCCAGCAGTTCTGGGGGGGGTGGGAGATACAATGAGCAGTTCTTC
CASSSGGGGRYNEQFF
>TRBD1|-|TRBJ1-3|TRBV5-1
TGCGCCAGCAGCTCGGGGACAGGCCACTCTGGAAACACCATATATTTT
CASSSGTGHSGNTIYF
>-|-|TRBJ1-1|TRBV2
TGTGCCAGCAGTGATTCGGGCACGAAGAACACTGAAGCTTTCTTT
CASSDSGTKNTEAFF
>TRBD1|few|TRBJ1-5|TRBV16
TGTGCCAGCAGTGACGACAGGGGTAATCAGCCCCAGCATTTT
CASSDDRGNQPQHF
>-|-|TRBJ1-1|TRBV6-5
TGTGCCAGCAGTCAAACAGATACCACTGAAGCTTTCTTT
CASSQTDTTEAFF
>-|-|TRBJ1-1|TRBV20-1
TGCAGTGCTAGTGGGGCAGGGGCGAACACTGAAGCTTTCTTT
CSASGAGANTEAFF
>-|-|TRBJ1-5|TRBV19
TGTGCCAGTAGTATCTCAAATCAGCCCCAGCATTTT
CASSISNQPQHF
>-|-|TRBJ1-3|TRBV2
TGTGCCAGCAGTGAATCGACAGCGGGAAACACCATATATTTT
CASSESTAGNTIYF
>-|-|TRBJ1-4|TRBV19
TGTGCCAGTAGTTCACAGGGCCGGGGTAATGAAAAACTGTTTTTT
CASSSQGRGNEKLFF
>TRBD1|-|TRBJ1-2|TRBV7-2
TGTGCCAGCAGCTTAGGGGTGGGACAGTTCTATGGCTACACCTTC
CASSLGVGQFYGYTF
>-|-|TRBJ1-2|TRBV4-1
TGCGCCAGCAGCCAAGGTGCAGGGGCTAAATACTATGGCTACACCTTC
CASSQGAGAKYYGYTF
>-|-|TRBJ1-2|TRBV3-1/TRBV3-2
TGTGCCAGCAGCCAAGGTATCGACGGCTACACCTTC
CASSQGIDGYTF
>-|-|TRBJ1-1|TRBV29-1
TGCAGCGTTGATTCTAACGTTCATTTT
CSVDSNVHF
>-|-|TRBJ2-5|TRBV7-9
TGTGCCAGCAGCTGGGGGGAAGAGACCCAGTACTTC
CASSWGEETQYF